There are a few counts of the clone carrying this T cell receptor (beta chain). As yet, its antigen is unknown. A single record per CDR3 protein comes from TCRdb applying MiXCR to the RT-PCR reads. The sample contains about 300,000 distinct CDR3 sequences, 21% of which appear only once. Germline-derived CDR1 and CDR2 are LGHNA and YNFKEQ. Trimming pared 1 base from V and 2 bases from J, leaving 9 bases between. The CDR3 consists of 15 residues. The data were obtained in a study of response to subunit inactivated influenza vaccine. Overall study findings and caveats: A suggestion made by the authors is that each seasonal influenza vaccination recruits few new T cells.

The clonotype originates from a man in his fifties or sixties who received an inactivated influenza vaccine. The starting material was PBMCs from blood, obtained about 20 months after vaccination. The chain has TRBV4-2 and TRBJ2-1; D unclear. In nucleotides, the CDR3 is TGTGCCAGCAGCCAAGGGATGAAGGCCTACAATGAGCAGTTCTTC. This gives the protein CASSQGMKAYNEQFF.